The 15 T cell receptor beta chains reported below all come from one sample, sequenced in a study of monozygotic twins with inflammatory bowel disease. TCRdb re-called the 5' RACE reads and gives one entry per CDR3 protein, without DNA. The specimen's table records approximately 150,000 distinct CDR3 sequences. Material for sequencing was blood. These receptors all stem from a human donor with ulcerative colitis or Crohn's disease, or a healthy co-twin of an affected twin (not recorded which).

The V gene is TRBV4-2, the J gene TRBJ1-3; TCRdb's D call, TRBD1, is unchecked because there is no DNA. CDR1 and CDR2 from the germline V gene are LGHNA and YNFKEQ. The CDR3 is 16 residues long. CDR3 protein: CASSLRSTGIGNTIYF.

The chain carries TRBV18 and TRBJ2-3. Per the germline V gene, CDR1 is KGHSH and CDR2 is LQKENI. The CDR3 has 14 residues. The CDR3: CASSPPQLTDTQYF.

The chain employs TRBV5-1 and TRBJ2-5; TCRdb calls TRBD1, which cannot be checked without DNA. Germline V gene sequence: CDR1 SGHRS, CDR2 YFSETQ. The CDR3 is made up of 15 amino acids. The CDR3 region is CASSSWDRGEETQYF.

J is TRBJ1-2 and V is TRBV2. CDR3 length: 14 amino acids. Germline lookup yields CDR1 SNHLY and CDR2 FYNNEI. The CDR3 sequence is CASKLIGSVNGYTF.

The J gene is TRBJ2-2, the V gene TRBV20-1; TCRdb designates TRBD2, a call that cannot be tested without DNA. The CDR3 length is 16 residues. Per the germline V gene, CDR1 is DFQATT and CDR2 is SNEGSKA (reference sequence). CDR3 amino acids: CSARDRLGGVTGELFF.

The chain links TRBV20-1 to TRBJ2-4; with no DNA, the TCRdb D assignment of TRBD1 cannot be verified. This CDR3 contains 17 residues. Germline CDR1 and CDR2: DFQATT and SNEGSKA (reference sequence). This CDR3 is CSARGGMGQVAKNIQYF.

V usage is TRBV19 and J usage is TRBJ2-5; TCRdb's D gene call, TRBD1, goes unchecked for lack of DNA. This CDR3 spans 15 amino acids. From germline, CDR1 is LNHDA and CDR2 SQIVND (reference sequence). The CDR3 here is CASSGSLLNGETQYF.

V is TRBV4-3 and J is TRBJ1-4; without DNA, the TCRdb call of TRBD1 cannot be checked. This CDR3 is built from 18 residues. Germline loops: CDR1 LGHNA, CDR2 YSLEER. The CDR3 here is CASSQDPLQGYSNEKLFF.

V usage is TRBV20-1 and J usage is TRBJ2-5; TCRdb designates TRBD1, a call that cannot be tested without DNA. The germline V gene has CDR1 DFQATT and CDR2 SNEGSKA (reference sequence). The CDR3 covers 14 residues. The CDR3 loop is CSARDPQGQETQYF.

The genes are TRBV6-5 and TRBJ1-4. Germline CDR1 MNHEY, CDR2 SVGAGI. CDR3 length: 14 amino acids. CDR3 protein: CASSYGTTNEKLFF.

This chain uses TRBV7-7 with TRBJ2-5; TCRdb names TRBD2, which stays unverified in the absence of DNA. The germline V gene encodes CDR1 SSHAT and CDR2 FNYEAQ (reference sequence). The CDR3 length is 16 residues. CDR3: CASSLGGLAGLETQYF.

This chain joins TRBV12-3 or TRBV12-4 and TRBJ1-4; the TCRdb call, TRBD1, lacks DNA for checking. This CDR3 region has 15 residues. The CDR3 here is CASSFQAGQGAELFF.

The chain links TRBV6-5 to TRBJ2-5; without DNA, the TCRdb call of TRBD1 cannot be checked. The CDR3 length is 13 residues. The germline V gene has CDR1 MNHEY and CDR2 SVGAGI. The CDR3 here is CASRKGIQETQYF.

The rearrangement uses TRBV27 and TRBJ2-7; no DNA is available, so the TRBD1 call from TCRdb remains unchecked. CDR3 size: 14 residues. Germline values: CDR1 MNHEY, CDR2 SMNVEV (reference sequence). The CDR3 reads CASSAGTGFNEQYF.

The chain joins TRBV20-1 to TRBJ1-5; TCRdb names TRBD1, which stays unverified in the absence of DNA. The CDR3 has 16 residues. CDR1 DFQATT and CDR2 SNEGSKA come from the germline V gene (reference sequence). CDR3 protein: CSASGRDPYSNQPQHF.